This T cell receptor (beta chain) was found in a study of blood T cell repertoires in COVID-19. Study-wide background: There were acute and convalescent COVID-19 samples, and they came from the United States, Italy and Spain. The analysed material was cDNA or gDNA that came from T cells, B-cell-depleted T cells, or PBMCs.

This CDR3 region has 13 residues. Trimming cost V 4 bases and J 2 bases, with 10 bases left between them. Germline V gene lookup returns CDR1 SQVTM and CDR2 ANQGSEA. In the authors' methods: Nucleated cell number was recorded as an estimate derived from reference gene primer amplification. Sequenced by immunoSEQ multiplex PCR; TCRdb stores in-frame clones only, minus some. V and J calls plus clone size are reproduced from that table; the DNA served to infer D and trimming. The table lists 80,000 to 95,000 clones, roughly nine tenths of them singletons, with about 1.8% in the top ten. V and J are TRBV29-1 and TRBJ2-3, with a possible D match to TRBD1 (5 bases). The origin of this receptor is a human donor with active COVID-19. The donor label of this sample is uncertain. Sequenced input: peripheral blood. The CDR3 region has the DNA TGCAGCGTTGGGGGCAGGAACACAGATACGCAGTATTTT. As protein: CSVGGRNTDTQYF.